A selection of T cell receptor beta chains follows, all from one sample in a study of control samples from healthy donors and cancer patients. Sequencing was performed with immunoSEQ multiplex PCR; in TCRdb, only in-frame clones are kept and a portion is missing. In the table there are about 120,000 clones, 80% to 95% of which are singletons. The sequencing input was PBMCs. These receptors were obtained from a man of 80 years or more with head and neck cancer. CDR3s include the opening cysteine and the closing phenylalanine or tryptophan. The D gene is left open where the match is weak. Some rows mark clone size as missing; the rest say once, few, many or name a class of expanded clone.

V,D,size,J,CDR3
TRBV5-6,TRBD2,-,TRBJ2-5,CASSHLTSGPQETQYF
TRBV21-1,-,-,TRBJ1-1,CASSKRLTGAKTEAFF
TRBV3-1/TRBV3-2,-,-,TRBJ2-5,CASTMARDQETQYF
TRBV9,-,-,TRBJ2-7,CASSVAPRYEQYF
TRBV29-1,TRBD2,-,TRBJ2-1,CSVPRGAGGGTYNEQFF
TRBV24-1,TRBD1,-,TRBJ2-5,CATSEGTGQETQYF
TRBV29-1,-,-,TRBJ1-2,CSVGTLGSRGYTF
TRBV7-6,-,-,TRBJ2-7,CASSQGARYEQYF
TRBV15,-,-,TRBJ2-5,CATSPLRGAETQYF
TRBV19,-,-,TRBJ1-1,CASSMGGRNTEAFF
TRBV18,TRBD1,-,TRBJ1-2,CASSLEGQPLYGYTF
TRBV6-5,-,-,TRBJ1-2,CASSRDASNHGYTF
TRBV12-3/TRBV12-4,-,few,TRBJ1-2,CASSTGPGYTF
TRBV4-1,TRBD1,-,TRBJ2-2,CASSPRQGTNTGELFF
TRBV6-5,-,-,TRBJ2-1,CASKDLGFYNEQFF
TRBV5-1,TRBD2,-,TRBJ2-7,CASSTSSGSSYEQYF
TRBV6-1,TRBD2,-,TRBJ2-7,CASSESSGVGAYEQYF
TRBV2,TRBD1,-,TRBJ2-5,CASSELTGGAQETQYF
TRBV5-1,TRBD1,-,TRBJ2-3,CASSFGQGASTDTQYF
TRBV12-3/TRBV12-4,-,-,TRBJ1-1,CASTRTGGAFF
TRBV7-9,TRBD2,-,TRBJ2-1,CASSLGGTNANNEQFF
TRBV5-1,TRBD1,-,TRBJ1-3,CASSLGTGSGNTIYF
TRBV19,-,-,TRBJ1-1,CASSMGRYRDTEAFF
TRBV6-1,TRBD2,-,TRBJ2-7,CASSEVSPSGVRGYEQYF
TRBV19,-,-,TRBJ1-5,CASRKQGIGQPQHF
TRBV19,-,-,TRBJ2-7,CASSVYREEPYEQYF
TRBV30,-,-,TRBJ2-7,CAWSIGTNEQYF
TRBV3-1/TRBV3-2,-,-,TRBJ1-1,CASSPLVWGDTEAFF
TRBV5-6,TRBD1,-,TRBJ1-3,CASSLGLDRAGNTIYF
TRBV27,TRBD1,once,TRBJ2-3,CASSHRDRSSPDTQYF
TRBV10-3,-,-,TRBJ1-6,CAISSGGSETPLHF
TRBV5-6,-,-,TRBJ2-3,CASSFKGITDTQYF
TRBV6-5,TRBD2,-,TRBJ2-7,CASSYGPGGAGEQYF
TRBV6-2/TRBV6-3,-,-,TRBJ2-7,CASSYTGTHFWQYF
TRBV3-1/TRBV3-2,TRBD2,-,TRBJ2-3,CASSQGPSGGATDTQYF
TRBV14,-,-,TRBJ2-3,CASSPTTAHTQYF
TRBV3-1/TRBV3-2,-,-,TRBJ1-2,CASSRGGGRTNYGYTF
TRBV18,TRBD2,-,TRBJ2-2,CASSLPQGTSGTGELFF
TRBV5-4,TRBD2,-,TRBJ2-2,CASSTPSGTSGELFF
TRBV9,-,-,TRBJ2-3,CASTGGAGASTDTQYF
TRBV6-5,-,-,TRBJ1-2,CASSYSGSGYGYTF